This T cell receptor beta chain was found in a study of healthy donors' naive CD4 and CD8 T cells (dated by TCRdb to 2013 to 2016). With respect to the entire study: Donors were selected to cover three age groups (20-25, 40-50 and 60-70 years, roughly 6 each), with a mean age of around 44, and half of the donors were female. The TCR alpha libraries followed the same workflow as the beta chain, except for a newly designed primer set that covered all functional IMGT alpha gene variants. To check how TCR variation relates to lineage commitment, the researchers sequenced rearranged TCR alpha and beta chains taken from naive CD4+ and CD8+ T cells. The peripheral blood mononuclear cells came from some 17 individuals who were healthy and unrelated. The donors were HLA-typed by sequencing at HLA-A, -B, -C, -DRB1, -DQB1 and -DPB1, using the SBTexcellerator protocol, an ABI3130xl analyzer and SBTengine software.

Cut back by 3 bases and 4 bases, the V and J ends lie 11 bases apart. From the germline V gene, CDR1 is SGHDT and CDR2 is YYEEEE. Inclusive of the bounding cysteine and phenylalanine, the CDR3 is 14 residues long. The retained sequence is limited to the CDR3, 42 bases, with the frame set at the first base. General study outcomes and caveats: Taken together, V genes, J genes and CDR3 charge appeared to account for 10% to 15% of the variance in CD4/CD8 propensity, acting in a largely additive way. Alpha and beta chains were sequenced in bulk and could not be paired, so combined chain effects were not evaluated. In both chains, CD4+ lineage was associated with a positively charged CDR3, and CD8+ lineage was associated with a negatively charged CDR3. Possible repertoire bias arising from homeostatic proliferation of naive T cells was not directly addressed. Reportedly, most V and J gene segments showed bias between naive CD4+ and CD8+ cells, and this bias held consistently across donors regardless of HLA genotype.

TCRdb records 454 GS FLX Titanium as the sequencer. TCR libraries were built from around 0.5 ug of total RNA with a previously published linear amplification protocol. The sequencing itself ran on the Roche/454 Genome Sequencer using Titanium chemistry. The paper's processing steps were these. From about five of the healthy donors, a total of roughly 80,000 rearranged TCR alpha transcripts were sequenced. Duplicate transcripts were removed, and unique TCR clonotypes were defined by the CDR3 junction according to IMGT nomenclature. CD4 versus CD8 status was modeled on V and J genes by logistic regression in R 2.13.0, with adjustment for donor effects and Bonferroni correction for multiple testing. TCRdb trimmed public reads at Q25 via fastp, called clones via MiXCR and kept in-frame beta chains. Each entry is one CDR3 protein sequence, shown with its most common DNA and genes. The V and J calls were determined by TCRdb, not by the authors. Across this sample there are roughly 200,000 distinct CDR3 sequences, with around 74% seen only once. The ten largest clonotypes hold 2% to 2.5% of the sample.

As for this clonotype: Its recognized antigen is unknown. The input lacks base qualities; no much larger clone sits a single base away.

Cells with a CD4+CD8-CD45RO-CD45RA+ profile were isolated by FACS and defined as naive CD4+ T cells, and those with a CD8+CD4-CD45RA+CD27bright profile were defined as naive CD8+ T cells. The antibodies used for sorting targeted CD4 (RPA-T4), CD8 (SK1), CD27 (O323), CD45RA (HI100) and CD45RO (UCHL1). This receptor was identified in a pool of human donors in good health; the sample pools cells from several healthy donors. The chain is assembled from TRBV5-6 and TRBJ2-1, with a weak D call of TRBD1 (6 bases match). Input material: naive CD4+ and CD8+ T cells sorted from blood, pooled from several donors. The sample's cell subset or site, from its label and the paper: FACS-sorted naive CD4+ (CD45RO-CD45RA+) and naive CD8+ (CD45RA+CD27bright) T cells. CDR3 loop: CASSSGVLYNEQFF. The DNA sequence follows: TGTGCCAGCAGCTCAGGGGTTTTATACAATGAGCAGTTCTTC.